The source of this T cell receptor beta chain is a study of cytomegalovirus exposure and HLA in healthy donors (TCRdb year 2017). For context, the study as a whole: In an earlier analysis of some 550 of the donors, less than 350 Gb of sequence data and approximately 120 million unique TCR beta sequences from approximately 180 million T cells were reported. An early release that covered more than 550 HLA-typed donors contained about 290 gigabases of sequencing data and tens of millions of unique TCR sequences. Donor age, sex, ethnicity and CMV serostatus were compiled together with the repertoire data. Typing coverage differed by locus: A, B, C, DRB1 and DQB1 were typed in roughly 620-640 donors, DQA1 in 522, DPA1 in 606, and DPB1 in 450 to 480. Across approximately 400 genotyped donors of the cohort, an average of approximately 240,000 unique TCR beta nucleotide sequences per donor were sequenced, and around 20% of those sequences were non-productive. The T cell repertoires of around 730 subjects were profiled by immunosequencing and related to cytomegalovirus serostatus. The aim of the study was to test whether cataloging public T cell receptors could identify signatures of past pathogen exposure. Both class I and class II loci were covered by HLA typing, at four-digit resolution. The study combined high-throughput TCR immunosequencing, statistical association of individual TCRs with disease status, and machine learning to predict cytomegalovirus infection status. Every repertoire in the discovery cohort had been generated on one and the same sequencing platform. Among the roughly 380 genotyped donors, more than 70% belonged to the genetic ancestry cluster associated with self-reported Caucasian donors. Rather than using new phenotypic data, the later analysis identified candidate immune exposures from TCR beta sequences and from how often those sequences occurred across donors. In an earlier analysis of about 590 of the donors, high-throughput TCR beta sequencing was used to judge whether each TCR beta V gene segment behaved as functional or pseudogenic. In a later analysis, previously published TCR beta repertoires from fewer than 750 donors were re-analyzed and high-resolution HLA genotyping was added so that TCR occurrence patterns could be studied. In a later genetic analysis, genome-wide SNP genotypes for about three fifths of the roughly 670 donors were used, and that subset was treated as a discovery cohort. A separate validation cohort of 100 to 150 different subjects was used in addition to the roughly 620-subject first cohort. Because of strong linkage in the cohort, roughly five DR-DQ haplotypes were treated as single units for association and clustering.

Receptors were amplified or captured by the immunoSEQ multiplex PCR assay. For the multiplex PCR, a mixture combining 60 forward primers for TCR Vbeta segments and 13 reverse primers for TCR Jbeta segments was used. The CDR3 region of rearranged TCR beta genes was amplified from genomic DNA with a multiplex PCR assay. The amplified TCR beta libraries were sequenced on the Illumina HiSeq System as 87-base-pair reads. The study's own analysis went as follows. A later analysis counted about 82 million unique TCR beta chains across the 700 or so repertoires, and about 10 million of these chains were shared by at least two donors. Raw reads were error-corrected and collapsed into unique sequences by a nearest-neighbor algorithm in which closely related sequences were merged to remove PCR and sequencing errors. Alignment of CDR3 sequences to IMGT reference sequences was used to assign V, D and J gene segments. For a sequence to be retained, a match of at least six nucleotides was required to both a V gene segment and a J gene segment. Rearrangements were called productive when the CDR3 lacked stop codons and stayed in frame with V and J; all others were non-productive. CDR3 was defined by IMGT convention, running from the second conserved V-encoded cysteine to the conserved J-encoded phenylalanine. The earlier analysis of 500 to 600 of the donors excluded sequences that lacked an unambiguous match to a single V gene segment. In an earlier analysis of some 590 of the donors, V segments were called functional above 56.7% productive rearrangements and were called segregating when the between-donor standard deviation exceeded 5%. A statistical classification framework was built for diagnosing cytomegalovirus status from the catalog of TCR beta chain sequences. V and J gene assignment, in a later analysis, came from comparing TCR nucleotide sequences with IMGT/GENE-DB human TR gene sequences. The TCRdist pipeline was used in a later analysis to assign CDR3 sequences and most-parsimonious VDJ recombination scenarios. In a later analysis, each TCR beta chain was defined by its CDR3 amino acid sequence together with its V-gene family, and reads lacking a unique V-gene family were excluded. A later analysis removed 592 highly shared, low-generation-probability nucleotide sequences to deal with suspected cross-contamination and a sequencing artifact. In a later analysis, a clonal expansion index was calculated for each public chain from normalized within-repertoire ranks of inferred template counts. A later analysis computed generation probabilities with a VDJ recombination model fitted to out-of-frame rearrangements, and checked the results against IGoR. A later analysis scored TCR-TCR, TCR-HLA and TCR-CMV co-occurrence with hypergeometric tests, applying a repertoire-size bias correction to TCR pairs. A later analysis estimated false discovery rates by permuting HLA or CMV assignments 20 times. In a later analysis, co-occurring TCRs were grouped using DBSCAN, and TCRdist sequence similarity was added for clustering within HLA-allele-positive subsets. Repertoires with fewer than 30,000 or more than 120,000 public chains, plus five repertoires with anomalous nucleotide sharing, were excluded from co-occurrence clustering. This is the immuneACCESS table as TCRdb keeps it, with only in-frame sequences that have V and J called. A part of the clones is gone; compared with another copy, unresolved V genes explain less than half, and the rest is unexplained. V and J calls and clone size are as listed in that table; D and trimming were resolved from the DNA. The sample table records hundreds of thousands of clones; almost 80% of these occur just once. Around 1.7% of the sample is taken by the ten largest.

Measured from the cysteine to the phenylalanine, the CDR3 is 15 residues long. Only the CDR3 part of the read is kept: 45 bases, read in frame from the first base. According to the germline V gene (reference sequence), CDR1 reads SGHNT and CDR2 reads YYREEE. V sheds 4 bases and J sheds 0 bases, leaving 14 bases between their ends. As concerns this clone: Its antigen is currently not known. Per-nucleotide qualities are absent, and no much larger clonotype sits a single base away.

The cohort comprised around 690 healthy bone marrow donors. At the time of sampling, all cohort members were nominally healthy, though unrecorded immune exposures were likely present. The donor was CMV seronegative and belonged to the group of 380 or so seronegative cohort members. A peripheral blood sample was collected from each donor, and TCR beta sequencing was performed on peripheral blood mononuclear cells. Genomic DNA was extracted from the blood cell samples with the Qiagen DNeasy Blood Extraction Kit. Broader findings and caveats from the paper: Three of the identified cytomegalovirus-associated TCR beta chains were confirmed in vitro to be specific for cytomegalovirus antigens. In a later analysis, HLA-associated TCR beta chains showed more clonal expansion and lower generation probabilities than non-associated chains that were equally common. Most CMV-associated TCR beta chains appeared to be HLA-restricted in a later analysis, and the HLA associations seemed to be driven largely by CMV exposure. A later analysis associated 15,000 to 20,000 TCR beta sequences with specific HLA alleles at a false discovery rate of 0.05. Linkage disequilibrium might explain the correlated functional status among segregating V segments, but an unknown experimental factor could not be ruled out. In a later analysis, the rate of TCR association differed among HLA loci, with DRB1 alleles having the most associated TCRs and HLA-C alleles having the fewest. The only immune exposure information available for the cohort was CMV serostatus. Assigning TCR associations to individual alleles was difficult when HLA alleles, especially DR and DQ, strongly co-occurred. Most TCR sequences were seen in very few donors, while some public TCRs were found in many individuals. The study listed 150 to 200 TCR beta chains as associated with cytomegalovirus. Roughly uniform sequencing depth across donors was assumed in presence/absence analyses, although this assumption may not hold. The sequencing pipeline was judged likely to have produced a cluster of highly shared sequence variants as a technical artifact. In both the original and validation cohorts, the classifier was reported to diagnose cytomegalovirus status with high specificity and sensitivity. According to the authors, the approach could potentially be generalized to other disease states and immunological phenotypes. According to a later analysis, parvovirus B19, influenza, CMV and Epstein-Barr virus appeared linked to several top co-occurrence clusters. An earlier analysis of around 500 of the donors showed that most TCR beta V segments appeared in productive rearrangements either about 87% or about 30% of the time, which broadly matched IMGT annotations. Because HLA typing was unavailable for some donors at each locus, only the typed subset was used in association tests. V-gene and J-gene trimming of TCR beta chains was associated with a missense DCLRE1C variant in a later genetic analysis, and the association was replicated in an independent cohort. Some IMGT-functional V segments, including TRBV6-2 and TRBV6-3, could not be distinguished by the 87-base-pair reads and were therefore excluded. Some 16 rarely observed V segments, including chromosome 9 orphons, were excluded from the earlier analysis of 550 to 700 of the donors because counts were too low. Compared with the roughly 600-donor mean, donors in an Asian-associated ancestry cluster had fewer N-insertions in productive TCRs, according to a later genetic analysis. A further reported finding was that TCR beta sequences accurately predicted the HLA-A and HLA-B alleles for most subjects in the first cohort. The cohort was sequenced for TCR beta chains only, and without alpha or paired-chain data the features that could be detected were limited.

The sequence derives from a man aged 18 to 29 in good health and CMV-seronegative. Input material: PBMCs. The chain was built from TRBV5-4 and TRBJ2-7; the D gene remains uncertain. For the CDR3, the sequence is CASSPYGSFSYEQYF. Read as DNA, the sequence is TGTGCCAGCAGCCCTTACGGTTCATTCTCCTACGAGCAGTACTTC.